This T cell receptor (beta chain) stems from a study of shared clonotypes between healthy human individuals. To note about this clone: Its target is unknown.

V lost 3 bases, J lost 3 bases, and 8 bases lay in between. Germline-derived CDR1 and CDR2 are MNHNS and SASEGT. This CDR3 is built from 14 residues. The run depth of the assay was deep. Data came from immunoSEQ multiplex PCR; TCRdb stores just in-frame clones and leaves some out. There are about 2.4 million clones in the sample; roughly 92% occur only once, and about 0.13% lies in the top ten. Whole-study results and caveats: Clonotype sharing among the donors was expected to vary with sequencing depth.

Sequenced sample: naive CD4+ T cells sorted from blood. Stated subset: CD45RA+ positively selected. The sequence was obtained from a man aged 18-30 years in good health. The rearrangement uses TRBV6-1 and TRBJ2-2; D ambiguous. In DNA, the CDR3 is TGTGCCAGCAGTGACGGAGCGTACACCGGGGAGCTGTTTTTT. This sequence encodes CASSDGAYTGELFF.